One and the same sample provided the 16 T cell receptor beta chains below, sequenced in a study of radiotherapy plus CTLA-4 blockade in lung cancer. Sequencing used immunoSEQ multiplex PCR; TCRdb keeps in-frame clones, though not all of them. The sample lists 30,000 to 50,000 clones, 75% to 80% occurring once. Sequencing used peripheral blood, obtained from a patient treated with radiotherapy plus ipilimumab. These TCRs come from a human donor with non-small cell lung cancer that progressed on radiotherapy plus ipilimumab.

The V and J genes are TRBV18 and TRBJ1-2; 8 bases align to TRBD1. The V segment lost 11 bases and the J segment 6 bases; nucleotides outside the gene matches: 8. The CDR3 is 12 amino acids. The germline CDR1 and CDR2 sequences are KGHSH and LQKENI. The CDR3 region has the DNA TGTGCCGGGAGACAGGGGATTGATGGCTACACCTTC. Its protein product is CAGRQGIDGYTF.

This clone was seen only a few times. V usage is TRBV19 and J usage is TRBJ1-5; 9 bases map to TRBD1. V lost 5 bases to trimming and J lost 1 base; unmatched junction nucleotides: 9. Germline CDR1 and CDR2: LNHDA and SQIVND (reference sequence). The CDR3 runs to 17 residues. CDR3 in amino acids: CASSSWDGQGSNQPQHF. The CDR3 DNA is TGTGCCAGTAGTTCCTGGGATGGACAGGGGAGCAATCAGCCCCAGCATTTT.

As DNA, the CDR3 is TGCGCCAGCAGTCGCGGGCTCTCTGGAAACACCATATATTTT. Translation: CASSRGLSGNTIYF. The chain recombines TRBV10-2 with TRBJ1-3; D is uncertain. Germline CDR1 WSHSY, CDR2 SAAADI. The length of the CDR3 is 14 residues. V was shortened by 5 bases and J by 0 bases, with 8 bases between the two germline ends.

The J gene is TRBJ2-7, the V gene TRBV19; D is unclear. CDR3 length equals 15 residues. Per germline, CDR1 LNHDA and CDR2 SQIVND (reference sequence). Trimming cost V 3 bases and J 4 bases, with 16 bases left between them. The CDR3, as DNA: TGTGCCAGTAGTATCGGCGCAGAGCGACCTTACGAGCAGTACTTC. It is translated as CASSIGAERPYEQYF.

V gene TRBV29-1 combines with J gene TRBJ1-1; TRBD1 might be the D (5 bases). The CDR3 runs to 12 residues. With 6 bases removed from V and 5 bases from J, the gap between germline ends came to 13 bases. Looked up from germline, CDR1 is SQVTM and CDR2 is ANQGSEA. CDR3 sequence reads: CSVAGYRTEAFF. In DNA form, the CDR3 reads TGCAGCGTAGCAGGGTACAGGACTGAAGCTTTCTTT.

This clone was seen a single time. The CDR3 DNA sequence: TGCGCCAGCAGCTTGCAGCCCGGGGTTCGTGGCTCCTACGAGCAGTACTTC. Residues: CASSLQPGVRGSYEQYF. The gene calls are TRBV5-1 and TRBJ2-5; D is possibly TRBD2 (5 bases). The better agreement between TRBJ2-7 and the DNA end casts doubt on the J call. The CDR3 runs to 17 residues. CDR1 is SGHRS, CDR2 YFSETQ, per germline.

V and J are TRBV5-1 and TRBJ1-6, with no clear D. V was cut by 0 bases and J by 10 bases, with 14 bases left in between. CDR3 size: 15 residues. The germline V gene encodes CDR1 SGHRS and CDR2 YFSETQ. CDR3 sequence reads: CASSLGQGSRSPLHF. In DNA form, the CDR3 reads TGCGCCAGCAGCTTGGGACAAGGGAGTCGGTCACCCCTCCACTTT.

V gene TRBV7-8 combines with J gene TRBJ1-1; D is uncertain. Germline V gene data show CDR1 as SGHVS and CDR2 as FQNEAQ. Trimming removed 6 bases at V and 1 base at J, with 15 bases between. The CDR3 runs 15 residues. This CDR3 is CASRPLTEANTEAFF. CDR3 nucleotides: TGTGCCAGCAGACCCCTTACAGAAGCGAACACTGAAGCTTTCTTT. The whole variable domain, filled in from reference TRBV7-8 and TRBJ1-1, reads GAGVSQSPRYKVAKRGQDVALRCDPISGHVSLFWYQQALGQGPEFLTYFQNEAQLDKSGLPSDRFFAERPEGSVSTLKIQRTQQEDSAVYLCASRPLTEANTEAFFGQGTRLTVV.

CDR3 coding DNA: TGTGCCAGCAGCTTGGTTGGCAGTATGAACACTGAAGCTTTCTTT. It is translated as CASSLVGSMNTEAFF. This chain uses TRBV5-8 with TRBJ1-1; D is unresolved. This CDR3 is 15 amino acids long. V was trimmed by 0 bases and J by 0 bases, leaving 9 bases between them. Germline CDR1 is SGHTS and CDR2 is YDEGEE.

A remark on this clone: A junction end diverges from the germline sequence, so it may reflect a read error. V gene TRBV10-3 combines with J gene TRBJ1-1; TRBD1 matches at 8 bases. The CDR3 is made up of 12 amino acids. Germline CDR1 ENHRY, CDR2 SYGVKD. The CDR3 DNA reads TGTGCCGTCAGGACAGGGACCACTGAAGCTTTCTTT. Translating gives CAVRTGTTEAFF.

Only a few counts were recorded for this clone. The chain joins TRBV6-5 to TRBJ1-1; D is uncertain. The CDR3 has 13 residues. Trimming took 0 bases from V and 5 from J, leaving 7 bases between them. Germline CDR1 MNHEY, CDR2 SVGAGI. CDR3 nucleotide sequence: TGTGCCAGCAGTTACTCGCCGGGGACTGAAGCTTTCTTT. Its translation is CASSYSPGTEAFF.

In this sample, this clone turned up once. The CDR3 region is CASSSFSDPGGYF. The CDR3 DNA reads as TGTGCCAGCAGCTCCTTTTCAGACCCCGGAGGGTATTTT. The rearrangement joins TRBV5-4 to TRBJ2-3; tentative D call: TRBD2 (5 bases). The CDR3 has 13 residues. The germline CDR1 and CDR2 sequences are SGHNT and YYREEE (reference sequence). The V end was cut by 3 bases, the J end by 14 bases, with 19 bases between.

This clone was observed a single time. V gene TRBV5-4 combines with J gene TRBJ2-3, with 12 bases lining up with TRBD2. This CDR3 has 16 residues. V shed 0 bases, J shed 4 bases, and the junction held 3 bases outside the gene matches. Germline values: CDR1 SGHNT, CDR2 YYREEE (reference sequence). The CDR3 nucleotides are TGTGCCAGCAGCTTGGCTAGCGGGGGGGGAGCAGATACGCAGTATTTT. This encodes CASSLASGGGADTQYF.

The rearrangement links TRBV7-2 to TRBJ2-7, with 9 bases fitting TRBD1. Trimming took 5 bases from V and 9 from J; bases not matched to a gene: 11. CDR1 SGHTA and CDR2 FQGNSA come from the germline V gene. CDR3 length: 14 amino acids. The CDR3 loop is CASSPWTGVPVQYF. DNA for the CDR3: TGTGCCAGCAGCCCTTGGACAGGGGTCCCGGTGCAGTACTTC.

This sequence joins TRBV10-3 and TRBJ1-5, with D possibly TRBD1 on 6 matching bases. Trimming took off 10 bases at V and 4 bases at J, with 17 bases between the two ends. Looked up from germline, CDR1 is ENHRY and CDR2 is SYGVKD. The CDR3 covers 14 residues. This chain's CDR3 is CATQTGVPNQPQHF. CDR3 sequence (DNA): TGTGCCACCCAGACAGGTGTCCCTAATCAGCCCCAGCATTTT.

The chain combines TRBV19 with TRBJ1-2; 10 bases align to TRBD1. Germline loops: CDR1 LNHDA, CDR2 SQIVND (reference sequence). This CDR3 spans 14 amino acids. Losses at the gene ends were 7 bases for V and 7 bases for J; bases not matched to a gene: 9. This CDR3 reads CASTGTGVRSGYTF. Here the CDR3 DNA reads TGTGCCAGTACCGGGACAGGGGTTCGAAGTGGCTACACCTTC.